Listed below are T cell receptor beta chains from one sample, sequenced in a study of T-cell memory formation after mild COVID-19. TCRdb processed the 5' RACE reads anew with MiXCR; each CDR3 protein has one entry. The data contain 300,000 to 350,000 distinct CDR3 sequences, approximately 19% of them singletons. The sequenced sample was PBMCs or a T cell subset sorted from them (not recorded which). Receptors originate from a man aged 18 to 29 who had mild COVID-19 (a few samples of this study predate the infection). Cell type and time point are not known. Both conserved end residues are part of each CDR3. Fields, in order: D gene, clone size, V gene, J gene, CDR3 protein, CDR3 DNA. D genes are given only for firm matches. Part of the rows lack a size; the others show once, few, many or a class for expanded clones.

D gene: TRBD2
clone size: .
V gene: TRBV27
J gene: TRBJ2-3
CDR3 protein: CASSRRGGTSTDTQYF
CDR3 DNA: TGTGCCAGCAGCCGACGGGGAGGGACTAGCACAGATACGCAGTATTTT

D gene: .
clone size: .
V gene: TRBV4-3
J gene: TRBJ2-1
CDR3 protein: CASGSDGGSYNEQFF
CDR3 DNA: TGCGCCAGCGGCTCCGATGGGGGCTCCTACAATGAGCAGTTCTTC

D gene: TRBD1
clone size: .
V gene: TRBV7-2
J gene: TRBJ1-2
CDR3 protein: CASSLPRGRLAYGYTF
CDR3 DNA: TGTGCCAGCAGCTTACCGAGGGGGCGATTGGCCTATGGCTACACCTTC

D gene: .
clone size: .
V gene: TRBV5-1
J gene: TRBJ1-2
CDR3 protein: CASSLESAGYRGYTF
CDR3 DNA: TGCGCCAGCAGCTTGGAATCCGCAGGGTATCGCGGCTACACCTTC

D gene: .
clone size: large
V gene: TRBV24-1
J gene: TRBJ2-5
CDR3 protein: CATSDAGEGRETQYF
CDR3 DNA: TGTGCCACCAGTGATGCAGGGGAGGGTCGGGAGACCCAGTACTTC

D gene: .
clone size: .
V gene: TRBV6-2/TRBV6-3
J gene: TRBJ2-1
CDR3 protein: CASSYSPIEQFF
CDR3 DNA: TGTGCCAGCAGTTACTCTCCGATTGAGCAGTTCTTC

D gene: .
clone size: many
V gene: TRBV5-1
J gene: TRBJ2-6
CDR3 protein: CASSLAQGTGANVLTF
CDR3 DNA: TGCGCCAGCAGCTTGGCCCAGGGGACTGGGGCCAACGTCCTGACTTTC

D gene: .
clone size: few
V gene: TRBV6-5
J gene: TRBJ1-1
CDR3 protein: CASSLGPIRTEAFF
CDR3 DNA: TGTGCCAGCAGTTTAGGCCCGATTAGGACTGAAGCTTTCTTT

D gene: .
clone size: .
V gene: TRBV3-1
J gene: TRBJ2-7
CDR3 protein: CASSQGRGRYEQYF
CDR3 DNA: TGTGCCAGCAGCCAAGGCCGGGGGCGGTACGAGCAGTACTTC

D gene: .
clone size: .
V gene: TRBV12-3/TRBV12-4
J gene: TRBJ2-7
CDR3 protein: CASSAGGWSSYEQYF
CDR3 DNA: TGTGCCAGCAGTGCCGGGGGATGGAGCTCCTACGAGCAGTACTTC

D gene: TRBD1
clone size: many
V gene: TRBV24-1
J gene: TRBJ1-5
CDR3 protein: CATSGTGVGNQPQHF
CDR3 DNA: TGTGCCACCAGTGGGACAGGCGTCGGCAATCAGCCCCAGCATTTT

D gene: .
clone size: .
V gene: TRBV20-1
J gene: TRBJ2-3
CDR3 protein: CSAAAVGGGARDTQYF
CDR3 DNA: TGCAGTGCTGCGGCTGTTGGAGGGGGGGCCAGAGATACGCAGTATTTT

D gene: .
clone size: .
V gene: TRBV27
J gene: TRBJ2-1
CDR3 protein: CASGLRGGYNEQFF
CDR3 DNA: TGTGCCAGCGGGTTGCGGGGCGGTTACAATGAGCAGTTCTTC

D gene: .
clone size: many
V gene: TRBV4-3
J gene: TRBJ2-3
CDR3 protein: CASSLEGMSTDTQYF
CDR3 DNA: TGCGCCAGCAGCCTAGAGGGCATGAGCACAGATACGCAGTATTTT

D gene: TRBD1
clone size: .
V gene: TRBV14
J gene: TRBJ2-4
CDR3 protein: CASSGGQATLYDIQYF
CDR3 DNA: TGTGCCAGCAGTGGGGGACAGGCGACCCTTTACGACATTCAGTACTTC